This record covers a single T cell receptor beta chain. What it binds is not known. These data belong to a study of T cells in localized non-small cell lung cancer. General study findings and limits: Adjacent uninvolved lung had the highest clonality, suggesting focused antigen responses. Sequencing was limited to one tumor region, leaving the possibility of heterogeneity open. Among blood samples, higher T cell density accompanied longer overall survival. The study detected a median roughly 56 of the top 100 tumor clones in adjacent lung.

Sequenced by immunoSEQ multiplex PCR; TCRdb stores in-frame clones only, minus some. The sample contains tens of thousands of clones, more than 85% of which appear only once. Germline V lookup: CDR1 SGHAT, CDR2 FQNNGV. Trimming took off 2 bases at V and 7 bases at J, with 11 bases between the two ends. The CDR3 loop spans 13 amino acids. The V gene is TRBV11-2, the J gene TRBJ1-2; a weak D match, TRBD1 (5 bases). This material consisted of PBMCs, taken before any cancer treatment. This sequence originates from a female donor with stage II lung adenocarcinoma. The CDR3 spells CASSLSRVAGYTF. The CDR3 nucleotides read TGTGCCAGCAGCTTAAGCAGGGTCGCTGGCTACACCTTC.